This TCR beta chain comes out of a study of CD8+ T cells in alopecia areata. Study observations and caveats: Higher clonality was seen in lesional scalp than in normal scalp, especially in alopecia totalis/universalis.

Sequencing used cDNA as its template, made by extracting RNA and reverse transcribing it. The repertoire was sequenced with immunoSEQ multiplex PCR; TCRdb's copy has only in-frame clones and lacks some. Recorded here are 200,000 to 300,000 clones, none singletons. V was clipped by 0 bases and J by 3 bases, with 13 bases between them. The germline gives CDR1 GKSSPN, CDR2 SITVG. There are 15 residues in the CDR3. Pooled cutaneous lymph node cells were sorted using CD4, CD8alpha, NKG2D, NKG2ACE and other markers. For this clone: Antigen unknown. Mouse gene names apply. The read ends 4 residues before the CDR3 terminus; that terminus is restored from the germline J gene.

The sequence derives from a C3H/HeJ mouse with alopecia areata. This strain's MHC haplotype is H2-k. Sequenced material: CD4+ T cells sorted from a lymph node. The chain has TRBV31 and TRBJ2-5; the D gene is possibly TRBD1 (5 bases). The CDR3 loop is CAWSLARAQQDTQYF. The covered CDR3 bases are TGTGCCTGGAGTCTAGCCAGGGCTCAACAAGAC.